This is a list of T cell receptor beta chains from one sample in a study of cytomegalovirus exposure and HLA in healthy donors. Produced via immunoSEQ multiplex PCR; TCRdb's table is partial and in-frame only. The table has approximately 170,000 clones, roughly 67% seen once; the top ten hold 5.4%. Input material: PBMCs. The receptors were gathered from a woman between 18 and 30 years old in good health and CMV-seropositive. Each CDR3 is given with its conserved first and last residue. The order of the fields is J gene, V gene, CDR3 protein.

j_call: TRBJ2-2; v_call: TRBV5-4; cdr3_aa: CASSGPGSGNGELFF
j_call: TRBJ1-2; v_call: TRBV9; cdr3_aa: CASSVLGGSYGYTF
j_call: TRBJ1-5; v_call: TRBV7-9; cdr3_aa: CASSRGTGANQPQHF
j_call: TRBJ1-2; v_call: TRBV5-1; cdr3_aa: CASSLVGQLHYGYTF
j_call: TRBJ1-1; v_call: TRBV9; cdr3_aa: CASSVAGTGGPGMNTEAFF
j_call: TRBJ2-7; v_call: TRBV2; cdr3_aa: CAIQSGGYEQYF
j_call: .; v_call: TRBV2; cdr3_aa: CASTSGQGSEQYF
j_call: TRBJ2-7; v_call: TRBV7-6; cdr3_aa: CASSPQVPYEQYF
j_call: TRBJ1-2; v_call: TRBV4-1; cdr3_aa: CASRPQGRDGYTF
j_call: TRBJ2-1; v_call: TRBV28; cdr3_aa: CASSLERGPYNEQFF
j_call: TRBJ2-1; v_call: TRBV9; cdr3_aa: CASSVATSGGYNEQFF
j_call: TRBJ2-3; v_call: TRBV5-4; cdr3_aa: CASSRGQLSTDTQYF
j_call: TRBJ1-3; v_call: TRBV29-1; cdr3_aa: CSVEAGYRGNTIYF
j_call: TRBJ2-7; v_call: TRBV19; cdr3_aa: CASSTQNHSPTYEQYF
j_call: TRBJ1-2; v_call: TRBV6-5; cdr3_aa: CASSYERDSLNYGYTF
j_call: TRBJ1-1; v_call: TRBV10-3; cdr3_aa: CAISVTGTPEAFF
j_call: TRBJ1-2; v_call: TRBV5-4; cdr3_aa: CASSADIYGYTF
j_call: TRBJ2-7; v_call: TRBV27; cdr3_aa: CASSTGTEYEQYF
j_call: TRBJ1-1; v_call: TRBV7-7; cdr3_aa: CASSQGEGTEAFF
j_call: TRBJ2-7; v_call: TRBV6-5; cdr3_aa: CASSTDRLVHEQYF
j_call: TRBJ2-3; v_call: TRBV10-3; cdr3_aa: CAISGTSGGAGTDTQYF
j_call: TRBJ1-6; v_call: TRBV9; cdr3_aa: CASSRENSPLHF
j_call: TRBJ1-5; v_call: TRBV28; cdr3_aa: CASSNLALSGQPQHF
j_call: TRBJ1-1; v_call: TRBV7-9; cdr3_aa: CASSITGGPRNTEAFF
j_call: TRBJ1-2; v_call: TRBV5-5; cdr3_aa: CASSYGQGSNYGYTF
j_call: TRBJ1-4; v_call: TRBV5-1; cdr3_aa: CASSLFRTGSNEKLFF
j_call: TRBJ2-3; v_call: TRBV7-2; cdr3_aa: CASSLEGLAGARDTQYF
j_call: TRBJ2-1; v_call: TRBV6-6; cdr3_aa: CASSYSWTDNEQFF
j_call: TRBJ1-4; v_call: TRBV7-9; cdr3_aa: CASSLQGGNEKLFF
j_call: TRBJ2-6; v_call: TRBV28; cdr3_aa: CASIPRGTGANVLTF
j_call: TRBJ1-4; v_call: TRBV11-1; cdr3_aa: CASSEYRTGHEKLFF
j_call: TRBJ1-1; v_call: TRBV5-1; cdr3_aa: CASSLRRGLLTEAFF
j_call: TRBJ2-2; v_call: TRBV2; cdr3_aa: CASDRRNTGELFF
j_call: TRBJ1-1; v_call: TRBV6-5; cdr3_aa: CASSLVDRDEAFF
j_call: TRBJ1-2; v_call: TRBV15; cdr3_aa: CATTDFGQGLLGYTF
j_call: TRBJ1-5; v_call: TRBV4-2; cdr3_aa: CASSQNAERSQPQHF
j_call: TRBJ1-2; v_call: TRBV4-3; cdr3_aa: CASSQDLFGYGYTF
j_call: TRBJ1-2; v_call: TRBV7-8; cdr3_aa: CASSLARGWSYGYTF
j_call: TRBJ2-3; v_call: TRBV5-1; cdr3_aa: CASSRGGTITDTQYF
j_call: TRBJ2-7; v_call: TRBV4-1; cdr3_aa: CASSQEGSRRTSGLPYEQYF
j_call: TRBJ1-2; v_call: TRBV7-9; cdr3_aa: CASSSPFRDSELYGYTF
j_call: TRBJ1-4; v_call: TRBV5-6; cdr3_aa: CASSLIAGLSTQFF
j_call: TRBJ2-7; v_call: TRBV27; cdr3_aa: CASSLSGSPGVNEQYF
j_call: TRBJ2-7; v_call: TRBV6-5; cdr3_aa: CASSYSPAGTYEQYF
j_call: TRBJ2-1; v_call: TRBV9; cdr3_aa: CASSGGGPSSYNEQFF
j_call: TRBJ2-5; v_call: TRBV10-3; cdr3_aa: CAIRDRQETQYF
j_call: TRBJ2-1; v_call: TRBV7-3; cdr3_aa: CASSLLAGGQGEQFF